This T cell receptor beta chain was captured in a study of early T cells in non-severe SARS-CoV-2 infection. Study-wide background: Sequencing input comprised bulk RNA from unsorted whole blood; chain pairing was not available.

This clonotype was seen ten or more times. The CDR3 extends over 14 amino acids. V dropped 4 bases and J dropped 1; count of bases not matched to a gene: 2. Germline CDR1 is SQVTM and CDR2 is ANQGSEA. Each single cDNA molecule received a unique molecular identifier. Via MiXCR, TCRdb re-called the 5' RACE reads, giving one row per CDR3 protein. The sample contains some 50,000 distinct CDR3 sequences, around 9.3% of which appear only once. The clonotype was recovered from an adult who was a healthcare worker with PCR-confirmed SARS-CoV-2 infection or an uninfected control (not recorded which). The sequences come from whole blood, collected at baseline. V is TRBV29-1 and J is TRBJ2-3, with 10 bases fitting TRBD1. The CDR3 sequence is CSVVDRGRTDTQYF. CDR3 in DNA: TGCAGCGTTGTTGACAGGGGGCGCACAGATACGCAGTATTTT.